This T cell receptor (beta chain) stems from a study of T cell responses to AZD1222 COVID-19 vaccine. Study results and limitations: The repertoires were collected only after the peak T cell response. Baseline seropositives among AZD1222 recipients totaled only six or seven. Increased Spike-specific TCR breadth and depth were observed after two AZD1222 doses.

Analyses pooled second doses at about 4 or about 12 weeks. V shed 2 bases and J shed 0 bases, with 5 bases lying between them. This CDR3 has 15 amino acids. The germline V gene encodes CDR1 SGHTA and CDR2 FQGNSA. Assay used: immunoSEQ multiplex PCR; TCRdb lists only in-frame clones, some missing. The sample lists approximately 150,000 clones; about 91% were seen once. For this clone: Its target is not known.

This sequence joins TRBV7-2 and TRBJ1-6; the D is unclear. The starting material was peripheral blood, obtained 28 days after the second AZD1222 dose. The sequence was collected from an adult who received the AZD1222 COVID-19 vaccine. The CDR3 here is CASSLQSSYNSPLHF. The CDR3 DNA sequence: TGTGCCAGCAGCTTACAGAGCTCCTATAATTCACCCCTCCACTTT. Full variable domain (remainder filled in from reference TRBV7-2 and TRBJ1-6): GAGVSQSPSNKVTEKGKDVELRCDPISGHTALYWYRQSLGQGLEFLIYFQGNSAPDKSGLPSDRFSAERTGGSVSTLTIQRTQQEDSAVYLCASSLQSSYNSPLHFGNGTRLTVT.